This T cell receptor (beta chain) was sequenced for a study of T cells after yellow fever vaccination. Turning to the study itself: When fractions had low cell numbers, they were prepared with SMART-Seq v4 Ultra Low Input. Regarding the study as a whole: At less than 97% for CD4 and approximately 89% for CD8, most primary-vaccination clones showed up again after the booster.

Germline V CDR1 and CDR2: SGHRS, YFSETQ. The V gene end was trimmed by 5 bases and the J gene end by 4 bases; junction bases not matched to a gene: 8. CDR3 length: 15 amino acids. TCRdb ran MiXCR on the 5' RACE reads and lists one entry per CDR3 protein. Of approximately 250,000 distinct CDR3 sequences in the sample, around 6.7% were seen once. A few counts support this clonotype. Its antigen remains unidentified. The sequenced sample was CD4+ T cells sorted from PBMCs, obtained on the day of the yellow fever booster vaccination. V usage is TRBV5-1 and J usage is TRBJ2-1, with 8 bases lining up with TRBD2. The sequence was obtained from a man under 40 who received the YFV17D yellow fever vaccine. CDR3 DNA sequence: TGCGCCAGCAGAATTGGAGCGGGGGATTACAATGAGCAGTTCTTC. It encodes CASRIGAGDYNEQFF.